Listed here are 21 T cell receptor beta chains from one sample, sequenced in a study of cytomegalovirus exposure and HLA in healthy donors. Primers included in the PCR were 60 Vbeta and 13 Jbeta primers. Libraries were prepared by immunoSEQ multiplex PCR; TCRdb keeps only in-frame clonotypes and omits some of them. Of about 140,000 clones in the sample, over 65% were seen once. Sequenced input: PBMCs. The receptors here all came from a woman younger than 45 in good health and CMV-seronegative.

In its sample, this clone was seen once. This chain connects TRBV6-5 to TRBJ2-5, with D unclear. V lost 2 bases and J lost 7, with 8 bases in between. This CDR3 spans 12 amino acids. CDR1 is MNHEY, CDR2 SVGAGI, per germline. In DNA, the CDR3 is TGTGCCAGCAGTTACAACGGCGGGACCCAGTACTTC. It translates to CASSYNGGTQYF.

The chain employs TRBV6-1 and TRBJ1-1, with D possibly being TRBD1 (5 bases). This CDR3 has 13 amino acids. V lost 7 bases, J lost 1 base, and 10 bases lay in between. Per the germline V gene, CDR1 is MNHNS and CDR2 is SASEGT. CDR3 in amino acids: CASKYRSNTEAFF. CDR3 sequence (DNA): TGTGCCAGCAAGTACAGGTCGAACACTGAAGCTTTCTTT.

This sequence joins TRBV2 and TRBJ2-1; 7 positions match TRBD2. There are 16 residues in the CDR3. Germline CDR1 reads SNHLY; CDR2 reads FYNNEI. Trimming took 6 bases from V and 8 from J; bases not matched to a gene: 16. The CDR3 DNA sequence: TGTGCCAGCAGAGCCCCCTCTGGCGGGGGTGAGCATGAGCAGTTCTTC. This gives the protein CASRAPSGGGEHEQFF.

This clone was counted once. This sequence is one base from a far larger clone and is likely a read error. The chain couples TRBV5-8 to TRBJ1-3; 7 bases match TRBD1. V lost 0 bases and J lost 5; bases outside the gene matches: 2. The CDR3 length is 14 residues. Germline V gives CDR1 SGHTS, CDR2 YDEGEE. Here the CDR3 DNA reads TGTGCCAGCAGCTTGGAACAGGGGAGAAACACCATATATTTT. Protein sequence: CASSLEQGRNTIYF.

This clone was recorded only once. The J gene is TRBJ2-1, the V gene TRBV20-1; 7 nucleotides match TRBD2. Germline CDR1 is DFQATT and CDR2 is SNEGSKA (reference sequence). The CDR3 contains 11 residues. V lost 3 bases, J lost 13 bases, and 6 bases stayed unmatched. The CDR3 here is CSARPGLPQFF. CDR3 sequence (DNA): TGCAGTGCTAGGCCGGGACTACCTCAGTTCTTC.

The chain is built from TRBV7-3 and TRBJ1-2; 8 bases map to TRBD1. The V segment lost 5 bases and the J segment 3 bases; nucleotides outside the gene matches: 8. CDR3 length: 15 amino acids. Germline CDR1 is SGHTA and CDR2 is FQGTGA. The CDR3 sequence: CASSRQGRLDYGYTF. CDR3 in DNA: TGTGCCAGCAGCCGACAGGGGCGGCTAGACTATGGCTACACCTTC.

The chain has TRBV28 and TRBJ2-5, with TRBD2 identical over 11 bases. CDR3 length equals 19 residues. Germline V gene sequence: CDR1 MDHEN, CDR2 SYDVKM. The V gene end was trimmed by 2 bases and the J gene end by 0 bases; junction bases not matched to a gene: 11. The CDR3 region is CASSLGLAGGGVYQETQYF. The CDR3 nucleotides are TGTGCCAGCAGTTTAGGGCTAGCGGGAGGAGGGGTTTACCAAGAGACCCAGTACTTC.

The chain has TRBV6-1 and TRBJ1-5, with 8 nucleotides matching TRBD1. The V and J ends lost 3 bases and 1 base, in that order; junction bases with no gene match: 2. Germline CDR1 reads MNHNS; CDR2 reads SASEGT. The CDR3 runs to 15 residues. Written as DNA, the CDR3 is TGTGCCAGCAGTGACAGGGGGCTAAGCAATCAGCCCCAGCATTTT. Translating gives CASSDRGLSNQPQHF.

This sequence joins TRBV6-1 and TRBJ1-5, with 7 bases matching TRBD1. Germline loops: CDR1 MNHNS, CDR2 SASEGT. V was clipped by 2 bases and J by 3 bases; unmatched bases: 4. The CDR3 is 15 residues long. CDR3 residues: CASSERTGNNQPQHF. In nucleotides, the CDR3 is TGTGCCAGCAGTGAAAGGACAGGAAACAATCAGCCCCAGCATTTT.

This clone has a count of ten or more. The chain is built from TRBV28 and TRBJ1-1; D is unclear. Germline V gene lookup returns CDR1 MDHEN and CDR2 SYDVKM. The CDR3 totals 13 residues. V lost 7 bases to trimming and J lost 0 bases, with 9 bases between them. As DNA, the CDR3 is TGTGCCAGCATACCGGGGTTGAACACTGAAGCTTTCTTT. This sequence encodes CASIPGLNTEAFF. The complete variable domain, with remaining parts taken from reference TRBV28 and TRBJ1-1, reads DVKVTQSSRYLVKRTGEKVFLECVQDMDHENMFWYRQDPGLGLRLIYFSYDVKMKEKGDIPEGYSVSREKKERFSLILESASTNQTSMYLCASIPGLNTEAFFGQGTRLTVV.

The CDR3 spells CASSIWRAGANVLTF. The CDR3, as DNA: TGTGCCAGTAGTATTTGGAGGGCTGGGGCCAACGTCCTGACTTTC. V usage is TRBV19 and J usage is TRBJ2-6, with D possibly being TRBD2 (6 bases). Germline V gene lookup returns CDR1 LNHDA and CDR2 SQIVND (reference sequence). This CDR3 comprises 15 residues. The V end was cut by 3 bases, the J end by 2 bases, with 8 bases between.

The chain carries TRBV5-1 and TRBJ1-1, with TRBD1 matching over 7 bases. The CDR3 has 15 residues. The germline V gene encodes CDR1 SGHRS and CDR2 YFSETQ. With V trimmed by 0 bases and J by 2 bases, 4 bases remained unmatched. CDR3 nucleotide sequence: TGCGCCAGCAGCTTGGGGGGGACAGCCAACACTGAAGCTTTCTTT. It yields the protein CASSLGGTANTEAFF.

A few counts support this clone. The chain carries TRBV5-8 and TRBJ2-5; 8 nucleotides align to TRBD2. The J call is doubtful: the DNA matches TRBJ2-7 better. The CDR3 consists of 16 residues. CDR1 is SGHTS, CDR2 YDEGEE, per germline. Here the CDR3 DNA reads TGTGCCAGCAGCTTGGCTGGGCGGGGGGACTCCTACGAGCAGTACTTC. Protein sequence: CASSLAGRGDSYEQYF.

The chain joins TRBV28 to TRBJ2-5; 12 bases map to TRBD2. Looked up from germline, CDR1 is MDHEN and CDR2 is SYDVKM. The CDR3 extends over 16 amino acids. Trimming took 4 bases from V and 5 from J; bases not matched to a gene: 8. The CDR3 loop reads CASSSSGRADFETQYF. The CDR3 coding sequence is TGTGCCAGCAGTTCTAGCGGGAGGGCCGATTTTGAGACCCAGTACTTC.

The chain combines TRBV18 with TRBJ2-7, with D possibly matching TRBD1 (5 bases). CDR3 length: 16 amino acids. Trimming removed 3 bases at V and 0 bases at J, with 15 bases between. CDR1 KGHSH and CDR2 LQKENI come from the germline V gene. The CDR3 loop is CASSPRGRGSSYEQYF. CDR3 in DNA: TGTGCCAGCTCACCCCGCGGTAGGGGAAGCTCCTACGAGCAGTACTTC. Using reference TRBV18 and TRBJ2-7 for the parts outside the CDR3, the full variable domain is NAGVMQNPRHLVRRRGQEARLRCSPMKGHSHVYWYRQLPEEGLKFMVYLQKENIIDESGMPKERFSAEFPKEGPSILRIQQVVRGDSAAYFCASSPRGRGSSYEQYFGPGTRLTVT.

V is TRBV10-1 and J is TRBJ2-7, with D maybe TRBD2 (6 bases). The length of the CDR3 is 13 residues. The germline gives CDR1 WNHNN, CDR2 SYGVQD (reference sequence). V was trimmed by 3 bases and J by 3 bases, leaving 9 bases between them. The CDR3 here is CASSEAGFYEQYF. CDR3 sequence (DNA): TGCGCCAGCAGTGAAGCGGGCTTCTACGAGCAGTACTTC.

V is TRBV6-6 and J is TRBJ2-5, with D possibly matching TRBD1 (6 bases). The V gene's germline CDR1 is MNHNY and CDR2 SVGAGI (reference sequence). The CDR3 runs to 15 residues. V gave up 6 bases and J gave up 5 bases, with 19 bases separating them. The CDR3 DNA reads TGTGCCAGCAGCGCAGGGGTGGGGATTTCGGAGACCCAGTACTTC. Amino acid sequence: CASSAGVGISETQYF.

This sequence joins TRBV28 and TRBJ1-4; D is uncertain. This CDR3 comprises 14 residues. V dropped 10 bases and J dropped 8 bases, with 20 bases sitting between them. CDR1 MDHEN and CDR2 SYDVKM come from the germline V gene. The CDR3 DNA reads as TGTGCCACATCCGGCGGAGGTCCCACCGAAAAACTGTTTTTT. Translation gives CATSGGGPTEKLFF.

In regard to this clone: This specimen includes other DNA sequences encoding the same CDR3. This chain connects TRBV4-2 to TRBJ1-2, with a weak D call TRBD1 (6 bases). Germline CDR1 and CDR2: LGHNA and YNFKEQ. This CDR3 region has 14 residues. Trimming cost V 5 bases and J 4 bases, with 14 bases left between them. CDR3: CASSSPGESYGYTF. The DNA of the CDR3 is TGTGCCAGCAGCTCTCCAGGGGAAAGCTATGGCTACACCTTC.

This chain uses TRBV2 with TRBJ1-5; D is unresolved. The V end was cut by 6 bases, the J end by 2 bases, with 17 bases between. This CDR3 region has 16 residues. Germline V gene lookup returns CDR1 SNHLY and CDR2 FYNNEI. For the CDR3, the DNA is TGTGCCAGCAGCCTCGACATCGGCCGTGGCAATCAGCCCCAGCATTTT. Residues: CASSLDIGRGNQPQHF.

In its sample, this clone was seen once. The junction shows a germline mismatch at one end, possibly a read error. The genes are TRBV13 and TRBJ2-1, with D maybe TRBD2 (6 bases). CDR1 and CDR2 (germline): PRHDT, FYEKMQ (reference sequence). The CDR3 runs 15 residues. The CDR3 nucleotides are TGTGCCAGCAGCTTTTGGCGGGGCTCCTACAATGGGCAGTTCTTC. Amino acid sequence: CASSFWRGSYNGQFF.